These 14 T cell receptor beta chains were sequenced from one sample in a study of early T cells in non-severe SARS-CoV-2 infection. TCRdb reanalysed the 5' RACE reads using MiXCR and keeps one entry per CDR3 protein. Here the sample spans 20,000 to 30,000 distinct CDR3 sequences, about 4.7% being singletons. The specimen was whole blood. All receptors derive from an adult who was a healthcare worker with PCR-confirmed SARS-CoV-2 infection or an uninfected control (not recorded which).

This clonotype was counted at least ten times. This sequence joins TRBV9 and TRBJ2-7; 7 positions agree with TRBD1. The CDR3 extends over 14 amino acids. The germline V gene has CDR1 SGDLS and CDR2 YYNGEE. V was clipped by 3 bases and J by 0 bases; unmatched bases: 3. The DNA of the CDR3 is TGTGCCAGCAGCGAGGGGGACAGCTCCTACGAGCAGTACTTC. Its protein product is CASSEGDSSYEQYF.

This clonotype was observed at least ten times. The chain has TRBV7-9 and TRBJ2-7, with D possibly TRBD1 on 6 matching bases. The CDR3 has 13 amino acids. CDR1 is SEHNR, CDR2 FQNEAQ, per germline (reference sequence). Deletions cut 3 bases from V and 5 bases from J, with 11 bases between. For the CDR3, the DNA is TGTGCCAGCAGCTTCACTACAGGGAACGAGCAGTACTTC. It translates to CASSFTTGNEQYF.

Ten or more counts support this clonotype. This rearrangement joins TRBV5-4 to TRBJ2-1, with D hard to call. Germline lookup yields CDR1 SGHNT and CDR2 YYREEE (reference sequence). The CDR3 runs 15 residues. The V gene lost 0 bases and the J gene lost 4 bases, with 11 bases spanning the gap. CDR3 sequence: CASSLALTGYNEQFF. As DNA, the CDR3 is TGTGCCAGCAGCTTGGCGCTGACTGGGTACAATGAGCAGTTCTTC. Based on the CDR3 plus reference TRBV5-4 and TRBJ2-1, the full variable domain is ETGVTQSPTHLIKTRGQQVTLRCSSQSGHNTVSWYQQALGQGPQFIFQYYREEENGRGNFPPRFSGLQFPNYSSELNVNALELDDSALYLCASSLALTGYNEQFFGPGTRLTVL.

The chain has TRBV3-1 and TRBJ1-6; D is unclear. The ends were cut back, 8 bases at V and 0 bases at J, with 5 bases in the middle. The CDR3 extends over 13 amino acids. Germline V gene lookup returns CDR1 LGHDT and CDR2 YNNKEL (reference sequence). This chain's CDR3 is CASSNSYNSPLHF. The DNA of the CDR3 is TGTGCCAGCTCGAACTCCTATAATTCACCCCTCCACTTT.

This clonotype was detected ten times or more. The rearrangement joins TRBV29-1 to TRBJ1-2, with 8 bases fitting TRBD1. The J segment lost 8 bases and the V segment lost 4 bases, leaving 9 bases of the junction unmatched. CDR1 is SQVTM and CDR2 is ANQGSEA in the germline V gene. The CDR3 is 13 residues long. CDR3 region: CSVAGQGLKGYTF. In nucleotides, the CDR3 is TGCAGCGTTGCCGGACAGGGACTGAAAGGCTACACCTTC.

This clonotype was detected ten times or more. The V gene is TRBV7-2, the J gene TRBJ2-7; D is undetermined. V dropped 4 bases and J dropped 3 bases, with 7 bases sitting between them. The germline CDR1 and CDR2 sequences are SGHTA and FQGNSA. CDR3 length equals 12 residues. The CDR3 loop reads CASSSSGYEQYF. The CDR3, as DNA: TGTGCCAGCAGCTCGAGTGGCTACGAGCAGTACTTC.

This clonotype showed up many times. The chain joins TRBV11-2 to TRBJ2-1; maybe TRBD2 (6 bases). Deletions cut 5 bases from V and 0 bases from J, with 17 bases between. The germline gives CDR1 SGHAT, CDR2 FQNNGV. This CDR3 region has 17 residues. CDR3 in DNA: TGTGCCAGCAGCCCCTCAAGTAAGGAGGGCTCCTACAATGAGCAGTTCTTC. It specifies CASSPSSKEGSYNEQFF.

This clonotype appeared many times. The chain combines TRBV6-5 with TRBJ1-2; D gene unclear. The germline V gene has CDR1 MNHEY and CDR2 SVGAGI. The CDR3 contains 11 residues. V gave up 5 bases and J gave up 7 bases, with 8 bases separating them. The CDR3 DNA reads TGTGCCAGCAGTGCCGGTCGTGGCTACACCTTC. Amino acid sequence: CASSAGRGYTF.

Many counts were recorded for this clonotype. This chain connects TRBV10-3 to TRBJ1-1; D is uncertain. V lost 5 bases and J lost 1, with 14 bases in between. This CDR3 has 15 amino acids. Per germline, CDR1 ENHRY and CDR2 SYGVKD. CDR3 sequence reads: CAISSTQLGNTEAFF. CDR3 sequence (DNA): TGTGCCATCAGTTCTACCCAGTTGGGGAACACTGAAGCTTTCTTT.

This clonotype was recorded many times. This sequence joins TRBV13 and TRBJ2-6; D gene unclear. CDR1 PRHDT and CDR2 FYEKMQ come from the germline V gene (reference sequence). There are 15 residues in the CDR3. V was shortened by 4 bases and J by 4 bases, with 11 bases between the two germline ends. The CDR3, as DNA: TGTGCCAGCAGCTCCGGGTTCGCCGGGGCCAACGTCCTGACTTTC. This codes for CASSSGFAGANVLTF.

This clonotype was seen ten or more times. The chain uses TRBV12-3 or TRBV12-4 and TRBJ1-6, with D hard to call. V was pared by 3 bases and J by 10 bases, with 13 bases between. The length of the CDR3 is 14 residues. The CDR3 DNA is TGTGCCAGCAGTTTCAACACCCTTGGGTCACCCCTCCACTTT. The encoded protein is CASSFNTLGSPLHF.

This clonotype showed up many times. The chain employs TRBV20-1 and TRBJ1-2; no clear D gene. V dropped 3 bases and J dropped 4 bases, with 15 bases sitting between them. This CDR3 has 14 residues. Germline loops: CDR1 DFQATT, CDR2 SNEGSKA (reference sequence). The CDR3 nucleotides are TGCAGTGCTAGGACGGTCACCACATTCTATGGCTACACCTTC. This codes for CSARTVTTFYGYTF.

This clonotype was counted between two and nine times. This chain connects TRBV20-1 to TRBJ2-3; D is perhaps TRBD2 (6 bases). Looked up from germline, CDR1 is DFQATT and CDR2 is SNEGSKA (reference sequence). The CDR3 sequence is 14 residues long. V lost 6 bases and J 7 bases, leaving 20 bases between the germline ends. The CDR3 protein is CSALRSPGGNTQYF. CDR3 sequence (DNA): TGCAGTGCCCTCAGGTCCCCCGGGGGAAATACGCAGTATTTT.

This clonotype showed up many times. The chain joins TRBV18 to TRBJ1-1; D not certain. The V and J ends lost 2 bases and 2 bases respectively, with 18 bases between them. CDR1 is KGHSH, CDR2 LQKENI, per germline. This CDR3 is built from 17 residues. CDR3 residues: CASSPGIKNSVNTEAFF. In DNA, the CDR3 is TGTGCCAGCTCACCAGGCATTAAGAACAGCGTCAACACTGAAGCTTTCTTT.